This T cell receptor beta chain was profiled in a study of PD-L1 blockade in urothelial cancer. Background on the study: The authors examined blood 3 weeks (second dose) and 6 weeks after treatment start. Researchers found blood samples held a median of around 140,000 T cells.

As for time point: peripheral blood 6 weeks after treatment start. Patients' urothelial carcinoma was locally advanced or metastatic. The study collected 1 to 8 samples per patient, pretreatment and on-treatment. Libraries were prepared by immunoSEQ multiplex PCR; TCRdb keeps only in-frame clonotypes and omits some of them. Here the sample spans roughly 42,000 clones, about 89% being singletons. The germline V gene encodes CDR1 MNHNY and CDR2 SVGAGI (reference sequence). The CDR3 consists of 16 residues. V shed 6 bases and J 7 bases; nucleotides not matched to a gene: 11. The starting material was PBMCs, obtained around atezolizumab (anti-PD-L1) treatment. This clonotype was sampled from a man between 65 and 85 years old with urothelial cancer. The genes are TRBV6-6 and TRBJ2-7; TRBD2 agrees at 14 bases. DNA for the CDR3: TGTGCCAGCAGCCCCGATCGGACTAGCGGGAGGTTTGAGCAGTACTTC. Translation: CASSPDRTSGRFEQYF.